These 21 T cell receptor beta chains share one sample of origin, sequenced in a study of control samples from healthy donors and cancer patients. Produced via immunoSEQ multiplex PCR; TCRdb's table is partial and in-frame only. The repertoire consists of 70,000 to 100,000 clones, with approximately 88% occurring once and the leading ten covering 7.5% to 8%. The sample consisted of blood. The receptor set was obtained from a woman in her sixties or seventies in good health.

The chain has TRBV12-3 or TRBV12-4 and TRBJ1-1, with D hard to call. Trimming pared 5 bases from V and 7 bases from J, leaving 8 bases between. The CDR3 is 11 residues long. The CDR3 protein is CASSLSSEAFF. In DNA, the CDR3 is TGTGCCAGCAGTCTTTCAAGTGAAGCTTTCTTT.

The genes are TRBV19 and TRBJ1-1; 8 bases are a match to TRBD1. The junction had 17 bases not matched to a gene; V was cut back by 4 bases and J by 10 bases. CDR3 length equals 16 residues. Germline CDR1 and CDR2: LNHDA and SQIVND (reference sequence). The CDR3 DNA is TGTGCCAGTAGTAATGGCGGGCAGGGGGCGGATATCGGAGCTTTCTTT. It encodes CASSNGGQGADIGAFF.

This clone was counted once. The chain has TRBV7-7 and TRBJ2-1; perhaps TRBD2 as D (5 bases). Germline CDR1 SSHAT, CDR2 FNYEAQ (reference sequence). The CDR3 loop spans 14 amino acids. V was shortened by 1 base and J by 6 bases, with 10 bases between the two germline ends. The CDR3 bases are TGTGCCAGCAGCTTAGGTCCTAGCTTCAATGAGCAGTTCTTC. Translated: CASSLGPSFNEQFF.

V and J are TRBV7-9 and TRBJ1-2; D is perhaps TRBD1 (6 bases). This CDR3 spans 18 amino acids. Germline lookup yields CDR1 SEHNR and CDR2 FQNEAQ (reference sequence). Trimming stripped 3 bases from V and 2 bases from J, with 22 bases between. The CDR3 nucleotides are TGTGCCAGCAGCTTTGATCCAAGACTTGGACAGAACAACTATGGCTACACCTTC. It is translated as CASSFDPRLGQNNYGYTF.

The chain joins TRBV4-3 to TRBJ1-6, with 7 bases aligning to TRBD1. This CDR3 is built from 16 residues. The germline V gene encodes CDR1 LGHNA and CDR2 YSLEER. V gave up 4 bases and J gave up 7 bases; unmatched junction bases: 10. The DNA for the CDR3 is TGCGCCAGCAGCCTAGGAACCGGGACAGAGAATTCACCCCTCCACTTT. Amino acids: CASSLGTGTENSPLHF.

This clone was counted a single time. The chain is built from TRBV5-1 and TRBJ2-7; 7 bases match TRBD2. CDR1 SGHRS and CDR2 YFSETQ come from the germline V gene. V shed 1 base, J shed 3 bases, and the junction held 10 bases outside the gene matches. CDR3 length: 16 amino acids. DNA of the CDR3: TGCGCCAGCAGCTTGAACTTCGGCGGGGGAAGCTACGAGCAGTACTTC. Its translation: CASSLNFGGGSYEQYF.

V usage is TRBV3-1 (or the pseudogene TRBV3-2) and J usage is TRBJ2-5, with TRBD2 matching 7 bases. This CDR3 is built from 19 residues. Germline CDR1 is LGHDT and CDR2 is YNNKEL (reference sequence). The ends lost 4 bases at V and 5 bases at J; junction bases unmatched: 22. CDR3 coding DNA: TGTGCCAGCAGCCGGGGTGCTAGCGGAGCAGCTAGGGAGGGGGAGACCCAGTACTTC. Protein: CASSRGASGAAREGETQYF.

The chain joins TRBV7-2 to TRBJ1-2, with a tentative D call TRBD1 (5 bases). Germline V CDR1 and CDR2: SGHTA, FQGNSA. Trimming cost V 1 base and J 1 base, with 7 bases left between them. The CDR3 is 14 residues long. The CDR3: CASSLEGVNYGYTF. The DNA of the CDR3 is TGTGCCAGCAGCTTAGAAGGGGTTAACTATGGCTACACCTTC.

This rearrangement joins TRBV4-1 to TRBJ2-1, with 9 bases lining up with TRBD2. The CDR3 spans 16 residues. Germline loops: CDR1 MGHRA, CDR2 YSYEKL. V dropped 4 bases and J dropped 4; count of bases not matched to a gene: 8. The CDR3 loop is CASSRGLAASYNEQFF. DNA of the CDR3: TGCGCCAGCAGCCGGGGACTAGCCGCCTCTTACAATGAGCAGTTCTTC.

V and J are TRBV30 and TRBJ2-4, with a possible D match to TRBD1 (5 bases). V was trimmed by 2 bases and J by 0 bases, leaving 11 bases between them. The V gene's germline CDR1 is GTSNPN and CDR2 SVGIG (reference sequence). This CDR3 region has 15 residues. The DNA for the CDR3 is TGTGCCTGGAGTCTGGCAGGGATAGCCAAAAACATTCAGTACTTC. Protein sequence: CAWSLAGIAKNIQYF.

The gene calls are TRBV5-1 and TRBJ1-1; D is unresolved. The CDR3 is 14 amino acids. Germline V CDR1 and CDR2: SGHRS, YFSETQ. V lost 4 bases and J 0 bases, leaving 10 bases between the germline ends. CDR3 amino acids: CASSLQTVNTEAFF. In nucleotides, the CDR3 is TGCGCCAGCAGCCTACAAACAGTGAACACTGAAGCTTTCTTT.

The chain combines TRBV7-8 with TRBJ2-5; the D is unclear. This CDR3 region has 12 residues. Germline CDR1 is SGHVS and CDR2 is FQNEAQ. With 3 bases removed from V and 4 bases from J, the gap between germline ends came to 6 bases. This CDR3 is CASSFNRETQYF. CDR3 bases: TGTGCCAGCAGCTTTAACAGAGAGACCCAGTACTTC.

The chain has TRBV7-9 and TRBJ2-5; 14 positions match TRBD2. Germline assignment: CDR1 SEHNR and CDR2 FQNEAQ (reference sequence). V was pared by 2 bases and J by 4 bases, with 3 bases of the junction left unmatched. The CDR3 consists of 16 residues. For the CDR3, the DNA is TGTGCCAGCAGCTTAAGTGGACTAGCGGGGGGAGAGACCCAGTACTTC. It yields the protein CASSLSGLAGGETQYF.

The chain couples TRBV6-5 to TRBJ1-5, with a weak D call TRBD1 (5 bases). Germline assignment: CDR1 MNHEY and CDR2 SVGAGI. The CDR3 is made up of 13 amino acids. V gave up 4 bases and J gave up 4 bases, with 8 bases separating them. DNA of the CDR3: TGTGCCAGCAGTTCCGGACAAAATCAGCCCCAGCATTTT. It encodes CASSSGQNQPQHF.

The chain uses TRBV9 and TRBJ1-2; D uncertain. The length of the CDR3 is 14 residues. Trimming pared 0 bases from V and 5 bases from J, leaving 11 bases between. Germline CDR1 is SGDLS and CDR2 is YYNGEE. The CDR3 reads CASSVGAETYGYTF. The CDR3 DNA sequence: TGTGCCAGCAGCGTAGGTGCAGAAACATATGGCTACACCTTC.

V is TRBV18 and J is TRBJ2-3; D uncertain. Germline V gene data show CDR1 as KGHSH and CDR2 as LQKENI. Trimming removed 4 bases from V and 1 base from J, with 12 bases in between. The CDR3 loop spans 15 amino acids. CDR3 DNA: TGTGCCAGCTCACGAGCCTCCCGGGGCACAGATACGCAGTATTTT. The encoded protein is CASSRASRGTDTQYF.

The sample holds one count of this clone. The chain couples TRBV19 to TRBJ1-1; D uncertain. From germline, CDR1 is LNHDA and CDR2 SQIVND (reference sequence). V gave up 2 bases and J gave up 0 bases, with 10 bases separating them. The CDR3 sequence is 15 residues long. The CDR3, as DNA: TGTGCCAGTAGTATATACGGCAGTGTGAACACTGAAGCTTTCTTT. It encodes CASSIYGSVNTEAFF.

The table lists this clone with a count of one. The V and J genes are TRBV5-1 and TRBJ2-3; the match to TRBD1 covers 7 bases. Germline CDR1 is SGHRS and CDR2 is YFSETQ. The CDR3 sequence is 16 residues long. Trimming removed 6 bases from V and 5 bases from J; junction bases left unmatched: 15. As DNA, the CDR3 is TGCGCCAGCACCCTGAACCCGACAGGGAATTTAGATACGCAGTATTTT. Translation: CASTLNPTGNLDTQYF.

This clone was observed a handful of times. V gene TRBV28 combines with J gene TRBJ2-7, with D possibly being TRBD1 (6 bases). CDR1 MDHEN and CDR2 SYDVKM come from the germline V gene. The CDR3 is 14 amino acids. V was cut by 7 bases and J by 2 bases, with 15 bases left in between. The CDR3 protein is CASNSGGQPYEQYF. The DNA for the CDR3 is TGTGCCAGCAACTCCGGCGGACAGCCCTACGAGCAGTACTTC.

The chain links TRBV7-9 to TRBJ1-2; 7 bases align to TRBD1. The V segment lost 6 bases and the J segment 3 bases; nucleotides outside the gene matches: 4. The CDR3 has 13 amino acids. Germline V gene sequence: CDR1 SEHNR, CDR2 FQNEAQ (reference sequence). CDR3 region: CASRLGQDYGYTF. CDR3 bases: TGTGCCAGCAGACTAGGACAGGACTATGGCTACACCTTC.

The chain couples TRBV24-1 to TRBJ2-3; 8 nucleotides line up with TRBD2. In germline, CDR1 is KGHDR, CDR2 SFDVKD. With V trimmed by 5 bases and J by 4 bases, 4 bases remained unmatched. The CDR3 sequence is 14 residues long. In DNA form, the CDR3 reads TGTGCCACCAGTGTTAGCGGGGCAGCAGATACGCAGTATTTT. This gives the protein CATSVSGAADTQYF.